This TCR beta chain was found in a study of shared clonotypes between healthy human individuals (dated by TCRdb to 2018 to 2021). With regard to the full study: A few men and two women, aged 18 to 49 years, made up the cohort. For each donor, CD4 naive and CD4 memory were each run on three plates, CD8 naive on two plates, and CD8 memory on one plate. Between about 0.8 and 9 billion PBMCs per donor were obtained by leukapheresis. Blood TCR repertoires of five healthy adults were deeply sequenced to estimate repertoire size and the extent of clonotype sharing between individuals. Libraries were prepared and TCR repertoires were sequenced by different laboratories using diverse techniques, in order to increase sequencing depth and limit assay-specific biases. The full study reports these points: Naive subsets generally had larger estimated clonotype richness than memory subsets did. Based on pairwise subsampling, the degree of clonotype sharing among donors was expected to be affected by sequencing depth. Around 5.4% of naive CD4, 3.5% of naive CD8, 2% to 2.5% of memory CD4, and about 0.4% of memory CD8 clonotypes were shared across several donors. The genetic and exposure-history diversity represented was limited by the small number of donors. Rarefaction of sorted-subset datasets indicated incomplete sequencing despite the large sequencing depth. Compared with non-shared clonotypes, the clonotypes found in all four sorted-subset donors had higher generation probabilities. Sampling was restricted to blood, and TCR repertoires in tissues likely differ from the TCR repertoires found in blood.

The table lists this clone with a count of one. Its antigen is not yet known. No clone much larger than this one lies a single base away; base qualities are absent. CD8 naive samples were CD45RO-negative cells positively selected for CCR7, giving a CD45RA+CCR7+ population that excluded TemRA cells. Healthy HIV-negative adults with no recently reported acute infections or vaccinations were included as donors. Every donor was a Caucasian adult living in Nashville, Tennessee, USA. Blood was obtained by leukapheresis, after which PBMCs were separated by Ficoll-Histopaque density gradient centrifugation and cryopreserved in liquid nitrogen vapor phase. Analytical flow cytometry was used to check the purity and quantity of every magnetically sorted T cell population. From each sorted fraction, genomic DNA was isolated and quantified by UV absorbance on a Nanodrop 2000c. From the cysteine through the phenylalanine, the CDR3 covers 13 amino acids. Solely the CDR3 DNA is kept, with 39 bases framed from the first base. In the germline V gene, CDR1 corresponds to MNHEY and CDR2 to SVGAGI. Relative to germline, V is 4 bases shorter and J is 4 bases shorter, with 8 bases between their ends.

TCR CDR3 regions were amplified from genomic DNA by multiplex PCR using the deep immunoSEQ assay. Genomic DNA extracted from each cell subset was distributed evenly over all wells of several immunoSEQ 96-well plates, and each plate served as one replicate. Each replicate PCR for sorted subsets received about 210 ng genomic DNA, equal to about 30,000 T cell genomes. Purified libraries were measured with a Qubit 3.0 fluorometer, size-checked on a Bioanalyzer 2100, and measured again with the KAPA Library Quantification kit. Every immunoSEQ 96-well plate was sequenced on a separate single-read 150-cycle Illumina NextSeq 550 flow cell. On the authors' methods: Because only junctional sequences without quality scores were contained in the immunoSEQ output, filtering matching that applied to full-length reads could not be performed. Sequences were annotated with PyIR, a Python wrapper for IgBLAST v1.9, and V/J genes and CDR3 were assigned using IMGT germline references. Any read was removed if the V/J assignment was weak (E-value above 1e-6), the CDR3 was missing, or the read contained stop codons, out-of-frame junctions, or ambiguous translated residues. V3J clonotypes were defined as sequences sharing an identical inferred V gene, J gene, and CDR3 amino acid sequence. Percentage overlap between repertoires was calculated by dividing the number of shared unique clonotypes by the size of the smaller repertoire. Repertoire richness was assessed with RTK rarefaction, the Chao1 estimator, and Recon v2.1 estimates of unobserved clonotypes. OLGA was used to compute generation probabilities for all TCRbeta clonotypes that the gDNA method yielded from a handful of donors. TCRdb mirrors the immuneACCESS table, restricted to in-frame sequences. Some clones are absent from its copies; in checked studies, under half trace to an unresolved V gene, and the reason for the others is unknown. The DNA gave D and trimming, while V, J and clone size come from that table. The sample has 760,000 or so clones on record, 96% of them singletons. The ten largest make up under 0.3% of the sample.

What was sequenced was naive CD8+ T cells sorted from blood. Reading the label with the study, this specimen's cell subset or site is: CD45RA+CCR7+. This clonotype was obtained from a man aged 30 to 39 in good health. The chain was built from TRBV6-5 and TRBJ1-5; no D gene call is confident. The nucleotides are TGTGCCAGCAGTTTTGCAGTAAATCAGCCCCAGCATTTT. This yields the protein CASSFAVNQPQHF.